A selection of T cell receptor beta chains follows, all from one sample in a study of T-cell memory formation after mild COVID-19. TCRdb re-analysed the 5' RACE reads in MiXCR, keeping a single row per CDR3 protein. Among 300,000 to 350,000 distinct CDR3 sequences, 14% were seen once, and the ten largest hold 20% to 25%. Sample: PBMCs or a T cell subset sorted from them (not recorded which). The receptor set was obtained from a man aged 18 to 30 who had mild COVID-19 (a few samples of this study predate the infection). Cell type and time point are not known. Each CDR3 is given with its conserved first and last residue. D genes are given only for firm matches. Part of the rows lack a size; the others show once, few, many or a class for expanded clones.

D: -
V: TRBV7-3
J: TRBJ2-7
size: -
CDR3: CASSLSSGPYEQYF
DNA: TGTGCCAGCAGCTTATCCTCGGGGCCCTACGAGCAGTACTTC

D: -
V: TRBV7-9
J: TRBJ2-3
size: -
CDR3: CASSLSGGNTQYF
DNA: TGTGCCAGCAGCCTTAGCGGCGGGAATACGCAGTATTTT

D: -
V: TRBV20-1
J: TRBJ1-5
size: -
CDR3: CSAREALNQPQHF
DNA: TGCAGTGCTAGAGAGGCCCTCAATCAGCCCCAGCATTTT

D: -
V: TRBV20-1
J: TRBJ1-1
size: many
CDR3: CSAWSSGHPNTEAFF
DNA: TGCAGTGCTTGGTCCTCGGGACACCCGAACACTGAAGCTTTCTTT

D: TRBD1
V: TRBV7-9
J: TRBJ1-4
size: few
CDR3: CASSRRDREKLFF
DNA: TGTGCCAGCAGTCGCCGGGACAGGGAAAAACTGTTTTTT

D: -
V: TRBV5-1
J: TRBJ2-3
size: few
CDR3: CASSYRQNPTDTQYF
DNA: TGCGCCAGCAGCTACCGACAAAATCCCACAGATACGCAGTATTTT

D: TRBD2
V: TRBV5-1
J: TRBJ2-3
size: once
CDR3: CASSLAEGSGGTDTQYF
DNA: TGCGCCAGCAGCTTGGCGGAGGGGTCGGGGGGGACAGATACGCAGTATTTT

D: -
V: TRBV6-2/TRBV6-3
J: TRBJ2-2
size: -
CDR3: CASTRSDGELFF
DNA: TGTGCCAGCACCAGGTCTGACGGGGAGCTGTTTTTT

D: -
V: TRBV18
J: TRBJ2-6
size: few
CDR3: CASSPRVSGANVLTF
DNA: TGTGCCAGCTCACCACGCGTCTCCGGGGCCAACGTCCTGACTTTC

D: -
V: TRBV12-3/TRBV12-4
J: TRBJ1-2
size: few
CDR3: CASGPRPLYGYTF
DNA: TGTGCCAGCGGCCCAAGGCCCCTCTATGGCTACACCTTC

D: TRBD1
V: TRBV10-1
J: TRBJ2-3
size: -
CDR3: CASGPGDRATDTQYF
DNA: TGCGCCAGCGGACCCGGGGACAGAGCCACAGATACGCAGTATTTT

D: -
V: TRBV10-1
J: TRBJ2-1
size: -
CDR3: CASSEGGTGPYNEQFF
DNA: TGCGCCAGCAGTGAAGGGGGAACAGGGCCCTACAATGAGCAGTTCTTC

D: -
V: TRBV4-2
J: TRBJ1-2
size: few
CDR3: CASSQPRWRTALHRQGGYTF
DNA: TGTGCCAGCAGCCAACCCAGATGGCGGACAGCCCTCCACCGGCAAGGTGGCTACACCTTC

D: -
V: TRBV29-1
J: TRBJ2-4
size: many
CDR3: CSVEEGTGADIQYF
DNA: TGCAGCGTTGAAGAGGGGACTGGGGCGGACATTCAGTACTTC

D: TRBD1
V: TRBV7-3
J: TRBJ2-1
size: few
CDR3: CASSQDRGHEQFF
DNA: TGTGCCAGCAGCCAGGACAGGGGCCATGAGCAGTTCTTC

D: -
V: TRBV6-2/TRBV6-3
J: TRBJ2-5
size: -
CDR3: CASSEGHLQETQYF
DNA: TGTGCCAGCAGTGAAGGACACCTACAAGAGACCCAGTACTTC

D: TRBD1
V: TRBV12-3/TRBV12-4
J: TRBJ1-6
size: few
CDR3: CASRPRTGGNSPLHF
DNA: TGTGCCAGCAGACCGAGGACAGGGGGAAATTCACCCCTCCACTTT

D: -
V: TRBV6-5
J: TRBJ2-3
size: few
CDR3: CASNANPAGTDTQYF
DNA: TGTGCCAGCAACGCGAATCCCGCTGGCACAGATACGCAGTATTTT

D: TRBD1
V: TRBV4-3
J: TRBJ1-2
size: few
CDR3: CASSRDRGLSYGYTF
DNA: TGCGCCAGCAGCCGCGACAGGGGGCTAAGCTATGGCTACACCTTC

D: TRBD1
V: TRBV20-1
J: TRBJ1-2
size: -
CDR3: CSASSGGAGDGYTF
DNA: TGCAGTGCTAGTTCAGGGGGCGCAGGCGATGGCTACACCTTC

D: -
V: TRBV20-1
J: TRBJ1-4
size: -
CDR3: CSARDARVGKLFF
DNA: TGCAGTGCTAGAGATGCGAGGGTTGGAAAACTGTTTTTT

D: TRBD1
V: TRBV10-3
J: TRBJ1-2
size: -
CDR3: CAIRGDTGDYGYTF
DNA: TGTGCCATCAGAGGCGATACAGGGGACTATGGCTACACCTTC